These T cell receptor beta chains were read from a single sample in a study of blood T cell repertoires in COVID-19. The repertoire was sequenced with immunoSEQ multiplex PCR; TCRdb's copy has only in-frame clones and lacks some. The table shows about 400,000 clones, with 89% occurring only once. The sample comprised peripheral blood. The receptors originated from a man aged 40-55 years with acute or convalescent COVID-19. Each CDR3 is given with its conserved first and last residue. The D gene is left open where the match is weak. Not all rows give a size; the values are once, few, many and, for expanded clones, a class.

size	V	J	D	CDR3	DNA
.	TRBV6-1	TRBJ1-3	TRBD1	CASSESAAGGEVGNTIYF	TGTGCCAGCAGTGAATCAGCGGCAGGGGGCGAGGTAGGAAACACCATATATTTT
.	TRBV5-1	TRBJ2-3	.	CASSRRQPNTDTQYF	TGCGCCAGCAGCCGGCGGCAGCCCAACACAGATACGCAGTATTTT
.	TRBV10-3	TRBJ2-1	TRBD1	CAISPGQGWDHEQFF	TGTGCCATCAGTCCGGGACAGGGATGGGATCATGAGCAGTTCTTC
.	TRBV9	TRBJ1-5	TRBD1	CASSTDREEGQPQHF	TGTGCCAGCAGCACTGACAGGGAGGAAGGTCAGCCCCAGCATTTT
.	TRBV7-9	TRBJ2-2	.	CASSSGGTGELFF	TGTGCCAGCAGCTCCGGGGGCACCGGGGAGCTGTTTTTT
.	TRBV9	TRBJ2-2	TRBD2	CASSGGLAPNTGELFF	TGTGCCAGCAGCGGGGGACTAGCGCCTAACACCGGGGAGCTGTTTTTT
.	TRBV6-2/TRBV6-3	TRBJ1-6	TRBD1	CASSYEGAGGNSPLHF	TGTGCCAGCAGTTACGAGGGGGCAGGGGGTAATTCACCCCTCCACTTT
.	TRBV6-5	TRBJ1-1	.	CASRRDTEAFF	TGTGCCAGCAGGCGGGACACTGAAGCTTTCTTT
few	TRBV18	TRBJ2-6	.	CASSPVGGYGANVLTF	TGTGCCAGCTCACCCGTTGGAGGTTATGGGGCCAACGTCCTGACTTTC
.	TRBV30	TRBJ1-1	.	CAYGRNTNTEAFF	TGTGCCTACGGGAGGAATACGAACACTGAAGCTTTCTTT
.	TRBV7-7	TRBJ2-7	.	CASSLSLGGSYEQYF	TGTGCTAGCAGCTTATCCTTGGGGGGCTCCTACGAGCAGTACTTC
.	TRBV7-8	TRBJ1-2	TRBD1	CASSSQGLDVYGYTF	TGTGCCAGCAGCTCACAGGGGTTAGACGTCTATGGCTACACCTTC
.	TRBV2	TRBJ2-1	.	CASSASRGPYNEQFF	TGTGCCAGCAGTGCTTCTAGGGGCCCCTACAATGAGCAGTTCTTC
.	TRBV10-3	TRBJ2-1	TRBD2	CAISERTSGRSYEQFF	TGTGCCATCAGTGAGAGGACTAGCGGACGTTCTTATGAGCAGTTCTTC
few	TRBV6-5	TRBJ1-2	TRBD1	CASSYGAGGGYTF	TGTGCCAGCAGTTACGGGGCAGGGGGCGGCTACACCTTC
.	TRBV6-6	TRBJ1-2	.	CASSYGPLTYGYTF	TGTGCCAGCAGTTACGGGCCCTTAACCTATGGCTACACCTTC
.	TRBV11-2	TRBJ2-7	TRBD2	CASSLDPERGGDYEQYF	TGTGCCAGCAGCTTAGATCCTGAGCGGGGGGGCGATTACGAGCAGTACTTC
.	TRBV19	TRBJ1-5	TRBD1	CASSGTGNQPQHF	TGTGCCAGTAGTGGGACAGGCAATCAGCCCCAGCATTTT
.	TRBV5-4	TRBJ1-1	.	CASSTRTEGEAFF	TGTGCCAGCAGCACACGGACCGAGGGTGAAGCTTTCTTT
.	TRBV6-6	TRBJ1-6	.	CASSKDRGSYNSPLHF	TGTGCCAGCAGCAAGGATAGGGGCTCCTATAATTCACCCCTCCACTTT
.	TRBV19	TRBJ1-6	.	CASSNRDTNSPLHF	TGTGCCAGTAGTAACCGGGACACTAATTCACCCCTCCACTTT
.	TRBV27	TRBJ1-2	.	CASSLSNLGADGYTF	TGTGCCAGCAGTTTATCAAACCTAGGGGCTGACGGCTACACCTTC
.	TRBV6-5	TRBJ1-1	.	CASRLRGGLNTEAFF	TGTGCCAGCAGACTTCGTGGCGGTTTGAACACTGAAGCTTTCTTT
.	TRBV27	TRBJ2-2	TRBD1	CASSLSSDRDRRELFF	TGTGCCAGCAGTTTGTCTTCTGACAGGGATAGGCGGGAGCTGTTTTTT
.	TRBV7-8	TRBJ2-6	TRBD1	CASTGTGTISGANVLTF	TGTGCCAGCACCGGGACAGGGACCATCTCTGGGGCCAACGTCCTGACTTTC
few	TRBV16	TRBJ1-1	.	CASSTTGFVAEAFF	TGTGCCAGCAGTACAACAGGGTTCGTCGCTGAAGCTTTCTTT
once	TRBV4-2	TRBJ1-2	.	CASSPLGESHGYTF	TGTGCCAGCAGCCCCCTTGGGGAGTCACATGGCTACACCTTC
.	TRBV28	TRBJ1-2	TRBD1	CASSLGRGHLGGYTF	TGTGCCAGCAGTTTAGGCAGGGGGCACCTTGGTGGCTACACCTTC
.	TRBV19	TRBJ2-1	TRBD2	CASSISAGGYNEQFF	TGTGCCAGTAGTATCTCAGCGGGGGGATACAATGAGCAGTTCTTC
.	TRBV7-3	TRBJ1-1	.	CASSPAGREVAFF	TGTGCCAGCAGCCCAGCAGGCAGGGAGGTAGCTTTCTTT
.	TRBV5-4	TRBJ2-1	.	CATEDYLNEQFF	TGTGCCACCGAGGACTATCTCAATGAGCAGTTCTTC
.	TRBV30	TRBJ1-4	TRBD1	CAWSADRDEKLFF	TGTGCCTGGAGTGCTGACAGGGATGAAAAACTGTTTTTT
.	TRBV7-3	TRBJ2-1	.	CASSTQGLGEQFF	TGTGCCAGCAGCACACAGGGATTAGGTGAGCAGTTCTTC
.	TRBV18	TRBJ2-1	TRBD1	CASSPKTGGEADEQFF	TGTGCCAGCTCACCTAAGACAGGGGGCGAAGCTGATGAGCAGTTCTTC
.	TRBV6-5	TRBJ1-2	TRBD1	CASSFTRTGNYGYTF	TGTGCCAGCAGTTTTACTCGGACAGGGAACTATGGCTACACCTTC
.	TRBV21-1	TRBJ1-2	.	CASSKGNRGVGYGYTF	TGTGCCAGCAGCAAAGGGAACAGGGGGGTGGGCTATGGCTACACCTTC
.	TRBV18	TRBJ1-4	.	CASSQNPATNEKLFF	TGTGCCAGCTCACAAAACCCAGCAACTAATGAAAAACTGTTTTTT
.	TRBV7-8	TRBJ1-2	.	CASSRNSRTQSSGGYTF	TGTGCCAGCAGCCGTAATTCTCGGACCCAATCATCGGGGGGCTACACCTTC
.	TRBV4-1	TRBJ1-2	TRBD1	CASSRQTGDYGYTF	TGCGCCAGCAGCCGACAGACAGGGGACTATGGCTACACCTTC
.	TRBV27	TRBJ1-2	TRBD1	CASSLSRRTGTNYGYTF	TGTGCCAGCAGTTTATCAAGAAGGACAGGGACAAACTATGGCTACACCTTC
few	TRBV19	TRBJ2-1	TRBD1	CASSIDRGNGPSFF	TGTGCCAGTAGTATAGACAGGGGGAACGGGCCCTCGTTCTTC